The present T cell receptor beta chain was sequenced within a study of cytomegalovirus exposure and HLA in healthy donors. Trimming took 2 bases from V and 4 from J, leaving 14 bases between them. Germline loops: CDR1 LGHNA, CDR2 YSLEER. The CDR3 sequence is 15 residues long. Primers for the PCR totalled 60 Vbeta and 13 Jbeta. The protocol was immunoSEQ multiplex PCR, while the TCRdb copy is restricted to in-frame clones and leaves out a portion. This sample has around 100,000 clones; 65% to 75% occur once, and the top ten carry roughly 2%. The specimen was PBMCs. This TCR was sampled from a man aged 25-40 years in good health and CMV-seronegative. The gene calls are TRBV4-3 and TRBJ1-2; tentative D call: TRBD1 (5 bases). The CDR3 bases are TGCGCCAGCAGCCAAAGAACAGGCGAGCCCTATGGCTACACCTTC. Amino acids: CASSQRTGEPYGYTF.